The T cell receptor beta chain described here comes from a study of cytomegalovirus exposure and HLA in healthy donors (dated by TCRdb to 2017 to 2019). The study in broad terms: According to an earlier analysis of 450 to 650 of the donors, some 170 million T cells yielded roughly 110 million unique TCR beta sequences and approximately 300 Gb of sequence data. An early release that covered 500 to 800 HLA-typed donors contained 250 to 350 gigabases of sequencing data and 70 million to 100 million unique TCR sequences. Of the 300 to 500 genotyped donors, approximately 80% were placed in the genetic ancestry cluster associated with self-reported Caucasian donors. The study aimed to test whether cataloging public T cell receptors could reveal signatures of past pathogen exposure. The study used immunosequencing to profile the T cell repertoires of approximately 690 subjects and linked those repertoires to cytomegalovirus serostatus. A separate validation cohort of roughly 130 different subjects was used in addition to the roughly 620-subject first cohort. To predict cytomegalovirus infection status, the study combined high-throughput TCR immunosequencing, statistical association of individual TCRs with disease status, and machine learning. A later analysis re-analyzed previously published TCR beta repertoires from about 730 donors and added high-resolution HLA genotyping to study TCR occurrence patterns. Rather than drawing on any new phenotypic data, the later analysis identified candidate immune exposures from TCR beta sequences and the way those sequences occurred across donors. In an earlier analysis of 500 to 650 of the donors, high-throughput TCR beta sequencing was used to judge whether each TCR beta V gene segment behaved as functional or pseudogenic. Donor age, sex, ethnicity and CMV serostatus were collected together with the repertoire data. In a later genetic analysis, genome-wide SNP genotypes for about three fifths of the 666 donors were used, and that subset was treated as a discovery cohort. All discovery cohort repertoires had been generated using a single sequencing platform. HLA typing covered class I and class II loci at four-digit resolution. Typing coverage varied by locus: roughly 629-630 donors for A, B, C, DRB1 and DQB1; under 550 for DQA1; more than 600 for DPA1; around 450 for DPB1. Roughly 5 DR-DQ haplotypes were treated as single units for association and clustering because of strong linkage in the cohort. Among roughly 370 genotyped donors of the cohort, an average of roughly 240,000 unique TCR beta nucleotide sequences were sequenced per donor, roughly 20% of them non-productive.

Counted from cysteine to phenylalanine, this CDR3 has 17 amino acids. Solely the CDR3 DNA is kept, with 51 bases framed from the first base. Looking up the germline V gene yields CDR1 SGHRS and CDR2 YFSETQ. Compared with germline, V lacks 0 bases and J lacks 5 bases; bases without a gene match: 13. What the authors observed across the whole study: Presence/absence analyses assumed roughly uniform sequencing depth across donors, an assumption that may not hold. A further reported finding was that TCR beta sequences accurately predicted the HLA-A and HLA-B alleles for most subjects in the first cohort. HLA typing was unavailable for some donors at each locus, so association tests used only the typed subset. In a later analysis, HLA-associated TCR beta chains were found to be more clonally expanded and to have lower generation probabilities than equally common non-associated chains. Several of the top co-occurrence clusters appeared to be linked to parvovirus B19, influenza, CMV and Epstein-Barr virus, according to a later analysis. In a later genetic analysis, fewer N-insertions in productive TCRs were reported among donors in an Asian-associated ancestry cluster than the approximately 710-donor mean. In a later analysis, the rate of TCR association differed among HLA loci, with DRB1 alleles having the most associated TCRs and HLA-C alleles having the fewest. Around 16 rarely observed V segments, including chromosome 9 orphons, were excluded from the earlier analysis of about 610 of the donors because counts were too low. According to the authors, the approach could potentially be generalized to other disease states and immunological phenotypes. A cluster of highly shared sequence variants was judged likely to represent a technical artifact of the sequencing pipeline. Immune exposure information for the cohort was limited to CMV serostatus. Assigning TCR associations to individual alleles was difficult when HLA alleles, especially DR and DQ, strongly co-occurred. In a later genetic analysis, a missense DCLRE1C variant was associated with V-gene and J-gene trimming of TCR beta chains, and the association was replicated in an independent cohort. Three of the identified cytomegalovirus-associated TCR beta chains were confirmed in vitro to be specific for cytomegalovirus antigens. In an earlier analysis of about 540 of the donors, most TCR beta V segments were observed in productive rearrangements about 87% or about 30% of the time, broadly matching IMGT annotations. According to a later analysis, most CMV-associated TCR beta chains appeared to be HLA-restricted, and the HLA associations seemed to be driven largely by CMV exposure. The 87-base-pair reads could not distinguish some IMGT-functional V segments, including TRBV6-2 and TRBV6-3, so those segments were excluded. In the study, about 150 TCR beta chains were listed as associated with cytomegalovirus. At a false discovery rate of 0.05, a later analysis linked about 17,000 TCR beta sequences to specific HLA alleles. Most TCR sequences were observed very rarely across donors, whereas some public TCRs were present in many individuals. Correlated functional status among segregating V segments might reflect linkage disequilibrium, but an unknown experimental factor could not be ruled out. Only TCR beta chains were sequenced in this cohort, and the absence of alpha or paired-chain data limited detectable features. Cytomegalovirus status was reported to be diagnosed by the classifier with high specificity and sensitivity in both the original and validation cohorts.

Comments on this clone: Its antigen is unknown. No base quality information exists; no much larger clone differs at one position.

The cohort consisted of some 730 healthy bone marrow donors. At the time of sampling, every cohort member was nominally healthy, though immune exposures that went unrecorded were likely present. The donor was CMV seronegative and was included in the group of over 300 seronegative cohort members. Every donor gave a peripheral blood sample, and the peripheral blood mononuclear cells from that sample were used for TCR beta sequencing. Genomic DNA was extracted from the blood cell samples with the Qiagen DNeasy Blood Extraction Kit. The library was prepared using the immunoSEQ multiplex PCR assay. The multiplex PCR relied on a mix of 60 forward primers for TCR Vbeta segments and 13 reverse primers for TCR Jbeta segments. The CDR3 region of rearranged TCR beta genes was amplified from genomic DNA with a multiplex PCR assay. The amplified TCR beta libraries were sequenced on the Illumina HiSeq System as 87-base-pair reads. The authors' pipeline ran thus. A later analysis tallied tens of millions of unique TCR beta chains across the 666 repertoires, and approximately 9.9 million of those chains were shared by two or more donors. A nearest-neighbor algorithm error-corrected the raw reads and collapsed the reads into unique sequences, merging closely related sequences to remove PCR and sequencing errors. V, D and J gene segments were assigned by aligning CDR3 sequences to IMGT reference sequences. For a sequence to be retained, at least a six-nucleotide match to both a V gene segment and a J gene segment was required. Rearrangements were classified as productive when the CDR3 lacked stop codons and remained in frame with V and J, and all other rearrangements were classified as non-productive. Following IMGT convention, CDR3 was defined as the stretch from the second conserved V-encoded cysteine up to the conserved J-encoded phenylalanine. The earlier analysis of around 640 of the donors excluded sequences that lacked an unambiguous match to a single V gene segment. An earlier analysis of 500 to 700 of the donors classified V segments as functional when productive rearrangements were above 56.7% and as segregating when the standard deviation between donors was above 5%. A statistical classification framework was built to diagnose cytomegalovirus status from the catalog of TCR beta chain sequences. V and J gene assignment, in a later analysis, came from comparing TCR nucleotide sequences with IMGT/GENE-DB human TR gene sequences. Using the TCRdist pipeline, a later analysis assigned CDR3 sequences along with most-parsimonious VDJ recombination scenarios. In a later analysis, every TCR beta chain was defined by the combination of its CDR3 amino acid sequence and its V-gene family, and reads without a unique V-gene family were dropped. To address suspected cross-contamination and a sequencing artifact, a later analysis removed some 620 highly shared, low-generation-probability nucleotide sequences. A later analysis calculated a clonal expansion index for each public chain from normalized within-repertoire ranks of inferred template counts. In a later analysis, generation probabilities were computed using a VDJ recombination model fitted to out-of-frame rearrangements, and the results were checked against IGoR. A later analysis scored TCR-TCR, TCR-HLA and TCR-CMV co-occurrence with hypergeometric tests, applying a repertoire-size bias correction to TCR pairs. A later analysis estimated false discovery rates by permuting HLA or CMV assignments 20 times. In a later analysis, co-occurring TCRs were grouped with DBSCAN, and TCRdist sequence similarity was added when clustering was performed within HLA-allele-positive subsets. Co-occurrence clustering excluded repertoires with fewer than 30,000 or more than 120,000 public chains, plus five with anomalous nucleotide sharing. Drawn from immuneACCESS, this table holds only the in-frame rearrangements with V and J called that TCRdb kept. Clones are partly lost; checked studies trace under half to an unresolved V gene and leave the rest unexplained. The V and J calls and clone size come from that table; D and trimming were worked out from the DNA. Present in this sample are 150,000 to 250,000 clones, approximately 80% of which were seen just once. The ten largest make up approximately 0.098% of the sample.

The chain was built from TRBV5-1 and TRBJ2-5; TRBD2 fits 7 bases in the junction. This receptor was taken from a boy younger than 10 in good health and CMV-seronegative. The specimen was PBMCs. The nucleotide sequence is given as TGCGCCAGCAGCTTGGGGGTAGCGGGTACCCTTTGGGAGACCCAGTACTTC. This gives the protein CASSLGVAGTLWETQYF. Outside the CDR3, residues come from the reference TRBV5-1 and TRBJ2-5 proteins, so the full variable domain is: KAGVTQTPRYLIKTRGQQVTLSCSPISGHRSVSWYQQTPGQGLQFLFEYFSETQRNKGNFPGRFSGRQFSNSRSEMNVSTLELGDSALYLCASSLGVAGTLWETQYFGPGTRLLVL.